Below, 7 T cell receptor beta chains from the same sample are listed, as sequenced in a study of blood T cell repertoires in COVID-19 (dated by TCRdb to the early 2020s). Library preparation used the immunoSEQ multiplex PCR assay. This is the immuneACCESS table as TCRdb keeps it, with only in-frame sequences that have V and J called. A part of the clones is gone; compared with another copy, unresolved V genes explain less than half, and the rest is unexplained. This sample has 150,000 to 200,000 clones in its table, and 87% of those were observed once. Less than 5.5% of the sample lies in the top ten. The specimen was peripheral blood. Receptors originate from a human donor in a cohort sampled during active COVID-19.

CDR3 in DNA: TGTGCCAGCAGCCCGACGACAGCTCCGAGCTCCTACGAGCAGTACTTC. Its protein is CASSPTTAPSSYEQYF. The V and J genes are TRBV11-3 and TRBJ2-7; perhaps TRBD1 as D (5 bases). The germline V gene encodes CDR1 SGHNT and CDR2 YENEEA. CDR3 length equals 16 residues. V dropped 5 bases and J dropped 0 bases, with 17 bases sitting between them.

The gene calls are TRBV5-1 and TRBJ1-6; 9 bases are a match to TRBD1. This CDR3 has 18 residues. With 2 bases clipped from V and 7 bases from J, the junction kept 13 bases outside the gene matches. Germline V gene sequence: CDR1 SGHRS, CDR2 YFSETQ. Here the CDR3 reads CASSLTPLMDRGNSPLHF. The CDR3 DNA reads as TGCGCCAGCAGCTTAACCCCGCTGATGGACAGGGGAAATTCACCCCTCCACTTT.

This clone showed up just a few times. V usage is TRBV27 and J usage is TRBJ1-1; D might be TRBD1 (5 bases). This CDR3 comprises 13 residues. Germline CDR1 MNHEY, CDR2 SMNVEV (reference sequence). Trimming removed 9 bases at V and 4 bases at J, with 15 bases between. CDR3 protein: CASAGERGTEAFF. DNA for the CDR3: TGTGCCAGTGCGGGGGAAAGGGGCACTGAAGCTTTCTTT.

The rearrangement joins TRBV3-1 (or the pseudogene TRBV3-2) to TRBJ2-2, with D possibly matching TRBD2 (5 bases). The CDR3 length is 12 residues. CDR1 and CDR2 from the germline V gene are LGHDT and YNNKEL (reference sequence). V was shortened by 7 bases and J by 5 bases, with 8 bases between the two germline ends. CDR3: CASTTITGELFF. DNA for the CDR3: TGTGCCAGCACGACTATAACCGGGGAGCTGTTTTTT.

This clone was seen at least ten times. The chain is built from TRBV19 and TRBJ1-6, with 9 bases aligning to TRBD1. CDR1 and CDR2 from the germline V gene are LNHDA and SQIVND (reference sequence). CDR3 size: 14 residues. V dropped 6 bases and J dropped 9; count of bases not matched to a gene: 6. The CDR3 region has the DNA TGTGCCAGTAGGACAGGGGGAGGTACTTCACCCCTCCACTTT. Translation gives CASRTGGGTSPLHF. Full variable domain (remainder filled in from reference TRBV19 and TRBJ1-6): DGGITQSPKYLFRKEGQNVTLSCEQNLNHDAMYWYRQDPGQGLRLIYYSQIVNDFQKGDIAEGYSVSREKKESFPLTVTSAQKNPTAFYLCASRTGGGTSPLHFGNGTRLTVT.

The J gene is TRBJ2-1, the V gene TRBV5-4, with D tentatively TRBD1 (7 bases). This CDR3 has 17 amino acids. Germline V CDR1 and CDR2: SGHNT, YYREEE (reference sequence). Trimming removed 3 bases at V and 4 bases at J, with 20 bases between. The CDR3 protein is CASSSGQGRGAYNEQFF. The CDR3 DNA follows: TGTGCCAGCAGCTCGGGGCAGGGCAGGGGGGCTTACAATGAGCAGTTCTTC.

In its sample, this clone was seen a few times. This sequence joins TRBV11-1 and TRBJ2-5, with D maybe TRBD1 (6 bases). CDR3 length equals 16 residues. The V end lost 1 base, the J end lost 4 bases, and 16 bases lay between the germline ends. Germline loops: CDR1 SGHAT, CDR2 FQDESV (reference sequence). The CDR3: CASSLGGTGMGETQYF. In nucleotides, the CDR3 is TGTGCCAGCAGCTTAGGAGGTACAGGGATGGGAGAGACCCAGTACTTC.